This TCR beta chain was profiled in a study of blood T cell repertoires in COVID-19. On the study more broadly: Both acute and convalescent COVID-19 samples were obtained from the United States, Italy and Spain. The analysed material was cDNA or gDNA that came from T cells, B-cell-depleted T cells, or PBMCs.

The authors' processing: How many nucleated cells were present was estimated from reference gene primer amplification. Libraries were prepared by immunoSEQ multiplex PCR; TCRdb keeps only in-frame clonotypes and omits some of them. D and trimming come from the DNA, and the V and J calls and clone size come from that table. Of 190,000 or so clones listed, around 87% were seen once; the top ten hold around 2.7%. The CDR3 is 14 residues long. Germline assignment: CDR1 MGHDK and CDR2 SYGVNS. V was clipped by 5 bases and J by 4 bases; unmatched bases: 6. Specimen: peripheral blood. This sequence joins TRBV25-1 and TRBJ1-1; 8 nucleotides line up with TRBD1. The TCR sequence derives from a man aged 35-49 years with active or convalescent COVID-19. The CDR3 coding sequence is TGTGCCAGCAGTAAGACAGGGGAGGCCACTGAAGCTTTCTTT. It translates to CASSKTGEATEAFF.